A single sample gave rise to the 29 T cell receptor beta chains below, sequenced in a study of human T cells and chemical hapten exposure (dated by TCRdb to about 2021). The time point label of this sample denotes: patch test 1, 2 weeks after DPC sensitization. The meaning of the sample's treatment or condition label: therapeutic diphenylcyclopropenone sensitization with weekly scalp DPC. Library preparation was by RACE. The data were produced on a NextSeq 500. Using fastp at Q25 and MiXCR, TCRdb reprocessed the public reads and kept productive beta chains. Each CDR3 protein appears once, grouped with its most common genes and DNA. Present in this sample are some 81,000 distinct CDR3 sequences, around 7.8% of which were seen just once. The leading ten clones occupy about 1.4% of the sample. This sample comprised whole blood, obtained in connection with sensitization to the hapten diphenylcyclopropenone (DPC). Receptor source: a woman in her thirties with alopecia areata. Some clones in this sample may be carry-over from other donors' samples.

This chain connects TRBV5-1 to TRBJ2-1; 8 nucleotides line up with TRBD2. The germline V gene has CDR1 SGHRS and CDR2 YFSETQ. The junction had 16 bases not matched to a gene; V was cut back by 2 bases and J by 6 bases. This CDR3 spans 18 amino acids. The DNA for the CDR3 is TGCGCCAGCAGCTTTGAGACTAGCGCCAAGTTTTGGGGCAATGAGCAGTTCTTC. This gives the protein CASSFETSAKFWGNEQFF.

This clonotype was recorded at least ten times. The chain uses TRBV18 and TRBJ1-1, with D perhaps matching TRBD1 (6 bases). Trimming removed 3 bases at V and 4 bases at J, with 12 bases between. This CDR3 region has 14 residues. Germline-derived CDR1 and CDR2 are KGHSH and LQKENI. The DNA of the CDR3 is TGTGCCAGCTCACCCTCAGGGGAGGCCACTGAAGCTTTCTTT. Encoded protein: CASSPSGEATEAFF.

This clonotype was detected only a few times. The chain carries TRBV5-1 and TRBJ2-5; possibly TRBD2 for D (6 bases). Germline-derived CDR1 and CDR2 are SGHRS and YFSETQ. This CDR3 region has 15 residues. The V end was cut by 2 bases, the J end by 3 bases, with 14 bases between. CDR3 in amino acids: CASSLTGREKETQYF. The CDR3 DNA follows: TGCGCCAGCAGCTTAACCGGGAGAGAAAAAGAGACCCAGTACTTC.

J is TRBJ1-6 and V is TRBV12-3 or TRBV12-4; D possibly corresponds to TRBD1 (5 bases). The CDR3 spans 15 residues. Trimming shortened V by 7 bases and J by 4 bases, and 14 bases separated the two germline ends. The CDR3: CASMVGGTYNSPLHF. CDR3 nucleotides: TGTGCCAGCATGGTTGGGGGAACTTATAATTCACCCCTCCACTTT.

The gene calls are TRBV5-1 and TRBJ1-1, with D unresolved. The CDR3 runs to 12 residues. V lost 3 bases and J lost 7, with 10 bases in between. CDR1 and CDR2 from the germline V gene are SGHRS and YFSETQ. The CDR3 here is CASSSGVGEAFF. For the CDR3, the DNA is TGCGCCAGCAGCTCCGGGGTGGGTGAAGCTTTCTTT.

There are a few counts of this clonotype. J is TRBJ1-2 and V is TRBV18, with D possibly TRBD1 on 5 matching bases. V was clipped by 1 base and J by 6 bases, with 15 bases between them. The CDR3 has 15 amino acids. Per the germline V gene, CDR1 is KGHSH and CDR2 is LQKENI. The CDR3 loop reads CASSPRGAGWDGYTF. The DNA of the CDR3 is TGTGCCAGCTCACCACGCGGGGCAGGATGGGATGGCTACACCTTC. Full variable domain (outside the CDR3, taken from reference TRBV18 and TRBJ1-2): NAGVMQNPRHLVRRRGQEARLRCSPMKGHSHVYWYRQLPEEGLKFMVYLQKENIIDESGMPKERFSAEFPKEGPSILRIQQVVRGDSAAYFCASSPRGAGWDGYTFGSGTRLTVV.

This clonotype was detected ten times or more. DNA for the CDR3: TGTGCCAGCAGCTTAGCGTGGCGTCTAATTCAAGAGACCCAGTACTTC. Translated, it gives CASSLAWRLIQETQYF. The J gene is TRBJ2-5, the V gene TRBV7-9; D gene unclear. The V end lost 0 bases, the J end lost 2 bases, and 13 bases lay between the germline ends. This CDR3 has 16 residues. Germline V gives CDR1 SEHNR, CDR2 FQNEAQ (reference sequence).

This clonotype showed up just a few times. J is TRBJ2-7 and V is TRBV18, with 10 bases fitting TRBD1. The CDR3 covers 15 residues. The V and J ends lost 1 base and 6 bases, in that order; junction bases with no gene match: 6. The germline V gene encodes CDR1 KGHSH and CDR2 LQKENI. The CDR3: CASSPQATGGPEQYF. CDR3 nucleotide sequence: TGTGCCAGCTCACCACAGGCGACAGGGGGCCCCGAGCAGTACTTC.

This clonotype appeared many times. The chain employs TRBV27 and TRBJ2-5, with D tentatively TRBD1 or TRBD2 (5 bases each). The germline V gene has CDR1 MNHEY and CDR2 SMNVEV (reference sequence). Deletions cut 3 bases from V and 1 base from J, with 15 bases between. This CDR3 region has 16 residues. The CDR3, as DNA: TGTGCCAGCAGTTTCTTAGGGACCAATATCCAAGAGACCCAGTACTTC. This translates into CASSFLGTNIQETQYF.

This clonotype was detected ten times or more. The chain employs TRBV18 and TRBJ2-2; a weak D match, TRBD1 (7 bases). V was pared by 6 bases and J by 0 bases, with 17 bases between. Germline V lookup: CDR1 KGHSH, CDR2 LQKENI. The CDR3 runs to 17 residues. The CDR3 spells CASSLSQGGPNTGELFF. The DNA for the CDR3 is TGTGCCAGCTCTCTCTCTCAGGGGGGACCGAACACCGGGGAGCTGTTTTTT.

This clonotype was detected many times. This sequence joins TRBV29-1 and TRBJ1-1; 11 bases fit TRBD1. Germline CDR1 reads SQVTM; CDR2 reads ANQGSEA. V shed 2 bases, J shed 7 bases, and the junction held 6 bases outside the gene matches. CDR3 length: 14 residues. The CDR3 loop is CSVETGTGGGEAFF. CDR3 in DNA: TGCAGCGTTGAAACCGGGACAGGGGGGGGTGAAGCTTTCTTT.

The V call is TRBV20-1, the J call TRBJ1-5; 8 bases match TRBD1. The CDR3 runs 16 residues. The germline CDR1 and CDR2 sequences are DFQATT and SNEGSKA (reference sequence). V trimming: 0 bases; J trimming: 5 bases; junction bases outside the gene matches: 9. CDR3 residues: CSARDPGQGGDQPQHF. In DNA form, the CDR3 reads TGCAGTGCTAGAGATCCAGGACAGGGCGGTGATCAGCCCCAGCATTTT.

This clonotype has just a few counts. The chain employs TRBV3-1 and TRBJ1-2, with D unresolved. Germline V lookup: CDR1 LGHDT, CDR2 YNNKEL (reference sequence). This CDR3 is built from 13 residues. V was cut by 0 bases and J by 4 bases, with 6 bases left in between. The CDR3, as DNA: TGTGCCAGCAGCCAAGAGCTGAGCTATGGCTACACCTTC. Protein product: CASSQELSYGYTF.

This clonotype was seen at least ten times. The chain recombines TRBV6-2 or TRBV6-3 with TRBJ2-3; 10 bases line up with TRBD2. The CDR3 is 16 amino acids. With 5 bases clipped from V and 6 bases from J, the junction kept 11 bases outside the gene matches. CDR1 is MNHEY, CDR2 SVGEGT, per germline. This chain's CDR3 is CASSQRPSGGYDTQYF. CDR3 in DNA: TGTGCCAGCAGTCAACGCCCTAGCGGGGGTTACGATACGCAGTATTTT.

Only a few counts were recorded for this clonotype. The V and J genes are TRBV30 and TRBJ1-1; 7 bases are a match to TRBD1. Unmatched junction bases numbered 3, after V lost 4 bases and J lost 1 base. This CDR3 region has 13 residues. The germline CDR1 and CDR2 sequences are GTSNPN and SVGIG (reference sequence). The CDR3 loop is CAWKGTANTEAFF. The CDR3 DNA reads TGTGCCTGGAAAGGGACAGCGAACACTGAAGCTTTCTTT.

The CDR3 nucleotides are TGTGCCAGCAGTTTCTCCCATGAGCAGTTCTTC. Translated, it gives CASSFSHEQFF. This sequence joins TRBV12-3 or TRBV12-4 and TRBJ2-1; D not resolved. V was shortened by 3 bases and J by 8 bases, with 5 bases between the two germline ends. CDR3 size: 11 residues.

The chain couples TRBV6-2 or TRBV6-3 to TRBJ1-1, with D maybe TRBD1 (5 bases). Germline V gene data show CDR1 as MNHEY and CDR2 as SVGEGT. V was trimmed by 4 bases and J by 5 bases, leaving 11 bases between them. This CDR3 region has 13 residues. As DNA, the CDR3 is TGTGCCAGCAGTTCACTTTGGGGGACTGAAGCTTTCTTT. Translation: CASSSLWGTEAFF.

This clonotype was detected ten times or more. The chain employs TRBV12-3 or TRBV12-4 and TRBJ2-3; maybe TRBD2 (6 bases). With 6 bases removed from V and 6 bases from J, the gap between germline ends came to 7 bases. There are 11 residues in the CDR3. CDR3 sequence reads: CASREGDTQYF. As DNA, the CDR3 is TGTGCCAGCAGGGAGGGGGATACGCAGTATTTT.

This clonotype was counted only a few times. V is TRBV7-2 and J is TRBJ1-2; 7 nucleotides line up with TRBD1. CDR3 length: 17 residues. V lost 1 base, J lost 0 bases, and 8 bases stayed unmatched. CDR1 and CDR2 from the germline V gene are SGHTA and FQGNSA. The DNA for the CDR3 is TGTGCCAGCAGCTTAGAAGGGGGCAAGAGAGCTAACTATGGCTACACCTTC. Translating it yields CASSLEGGKRANYGYTF.

This clonotype was counted many times. V and J are TRBV15 and TRBJ2-7, with D possibly TRBD1 on 5 matching bases. CDR3 length equals 15 residues. The germline CDR1 and CDR2 sequences are LNHNV and YYDKDF (reference sequence). The germline V and J ends were trimmed by 0 bases and 3 bases, with 12 bases remaining between them. For the CDR3, the DNA is TGTGCCACCAGCAGAGAAGGGGAATCCCTCTACGAGCAGTACTTC. Encoded protein: CATSREGESLYEQYF. Based on the CDR3 plus reference TRBV15 and TRBJ2-7, the full variable domain is DAMVIQNPRYQVTQFGKPVTLSCSQTLNHNVMYWYQQKSSQAPKLLFHYYDKDFNNEADTPDNFQSRRPNTSFCFLDIRSPGLGDTAMYLCATSREGESLYEQYFGPGTRLTVT.

This clonotype turned up a few times. This rearrangement joins TRBV6-5 to TRBJ2-7, with TRBD2 identical over 9 bases. The V segment lost 1 base and the J segment 5 bases; nucleotides outside the gene matches: 9. Germline-derived CDR1 and CDR2 are MNHEY and SVGAGI. The CDR3 covers 16 residues. This CDR3 is CASSYYRGGGANEQYF. For the CDR3, the DNA is TGTGCCAGCAGTTACTATCGGGGCGGGGGGGCGAACGAGCAGTACTTC.

This chain connects TRBV29-1 to TRBJ1-4; D remains unclear. The CDR3 covers 13 residues. The V end was cut by 6 bases, the J end by 8 bases, with 16 bases between. Germline-derived CDR1 and CDR2 are SQVTM and ANQGSEA. CDR3 DNA: TGCAGCGTCCCAGCCCGATTCGAAGAAAAACTGTTTTTT. Protein sequence: CSVPARFEEKLFF.

This clonotype was observed a handful of times. The V gene is TRBV20-1, the J gene TRBJ2-2, with D unclear. The CDR3 has 16 residues. V lost 0 bases and J 8 bases, leaving 19 bases between the germline ends. The V gene's germline CDR1 is DFQATT and CDR2 SNEGSKA (reference sequence). CDR3 DNA: TGCAGTGCTAGAGAGCAGAGGAACAGTGGCATGGGGGAGCTGTTTTTT. Protein sequence: CSAREQRNSGMGELFF.

V and J are TRBV2 and TRBJ2-3; 8 nucleotides match TRBD1. J was trimmed by 1 base and V by 6 bases; bases with no gene match: 6. Germline V gene data show CDR1 as SNHLY and CDR2 as FYNNEI. There are 15 residues in the CDR3. CDR3 region: CASSFNRGGTDTQYF. CDR3 in DNA: TGTGCCAGCAGCTTCAACAGGGGGGGCACAGATACGCAGTATTTT.

The chain links TRBV4-2 to TRBJ1-4; 9 nucleotides agree with TRBD1. CDR3 length equals 14 residues. V lost 7 bases, J lost 8 bases, and 8 bases stayed unmatched. CDR1 is LGHNA and CDR2 is YNFKEQ in the germline V gene. The CDR3 coding sequence is TGTGCCAGCACCACGGGACAGGGTTACGAAAAACTGTTTTTT. Protein: CASTTGQGYEKLFF.

This clonotype was detected ten times or more. The rearrangement links TRBV11-3 to TRBJ2-7; 10 nucleotides line up with TRBD1. After removal of 5 bases from V and 3 bases from J, the junction contained 4 bases not matched to a gene. Germline V gene data show CDR1 as SGHNT and CDR2 as YENEEA. CDR3 length: 14 amino acids. CDR3 DNA sequence: TGTGCCAGCAGCCAAGGACAGGGGGTCTACGAGCAGTACTTC. Its translation is CASSQGQGVYEQYF.

The genes are TRBV4-2 and TRBJ1-2; D unresolved. CDR1 is LGHNA and CDR2 is YNFKEQ in the germline V gene. V gave up 4 bases and J gave up 4 bases, with 16 bases separating them. The CDR3 loop spans 15 amino acids. The CDR3 region is CASSPFLASGYGYTF. The CDR3, as DNA: TGTGCCAGCAGCCCCTTCTTGGCGTCCGGCTATGGCTACACCTTC.

This clonotype was detected ten times or more. The rearrangement uses TRBV15 and TRBJ2-3, with a tentative D call TRBD2 (7 bases). V lost 4 bases and J lost 2, with 13 bases in between. Looked up from germline, CDR1 is LNHNV and CDR2 is YYDKDF (reference sequence). The CDR3 totals 15 residues. The CDR3 protein is CATSNMAGATDTQYF. The CDR3 DNA reads TGTGCCACCAGCAATATGGCGGGGGCCACAGATACGCAGTATTTT.

This clonotype was seen more than once but under ten times. The chain links TRBV10-3 to TRBJ2-3; 12 bases line up with TRBD2. V lost 1 base to trimming and J lost 2 bases; unmatched junction nucleotides: 19. Per the germline V gene, CDR1 is ENHRY and CDR2 is SYGVKD. The CDR3 extends over 22 amino acids. DNA for the CDR3: TGTGCCATCAGTGAGTTTACAGGACTAGCGGGGACCACCTGGATAACCACAGATACGCAGTATTTT. As protein: CAISEFTGLAGTTWITTDTQYF.